This T cell receptor (beta chain) was retrieved from a study of blood T cells in healthy people across ages. Primers used in a second PCR of about 7 to 12 cycles were a sample-barcoded 5' primer and a J-beta primer mix. From the 5' RACE reads, TCRdb called clonotypes with MiXCR, one entry per CDR3 protein. Here the sample spans 800,000 to 1,000,000 distinct CDR3 sequences, around 48% being singletons. The germline CDR1 and CDR2 sequences are SGDLS and YYNGEE. The CDR3 spans 14 residues. The chain joins TRBV9 to TRBJ2-4; tentative D call: TRBD2 (6 bases). The J call may be incorrect, as the DNA end agrees better with TRBJ2-7. Sequencing input: blood. The TCR sequence derives from a man under 40 in good health. The CDR3 DNA is TGTGCCAGCAGCGCGCCGGGACTTCCCTACGAGCAGTACTTC. Translation gives CASSAPGLPYEQYF.